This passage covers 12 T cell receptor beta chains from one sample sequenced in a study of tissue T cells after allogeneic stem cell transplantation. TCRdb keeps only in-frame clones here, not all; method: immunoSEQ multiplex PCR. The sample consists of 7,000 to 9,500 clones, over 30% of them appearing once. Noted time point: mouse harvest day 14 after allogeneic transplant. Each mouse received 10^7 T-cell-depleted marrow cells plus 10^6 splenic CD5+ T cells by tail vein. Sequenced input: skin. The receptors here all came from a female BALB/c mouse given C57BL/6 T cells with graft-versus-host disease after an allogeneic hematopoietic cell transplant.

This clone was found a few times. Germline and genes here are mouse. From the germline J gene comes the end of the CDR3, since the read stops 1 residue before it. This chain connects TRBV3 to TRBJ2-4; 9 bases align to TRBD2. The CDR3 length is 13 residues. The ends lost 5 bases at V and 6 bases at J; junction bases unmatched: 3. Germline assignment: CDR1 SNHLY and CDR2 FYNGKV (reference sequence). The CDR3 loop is CASSTGTGNTLYF. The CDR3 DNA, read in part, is TGTGCCAGCAGCACCGGGACTGGGAACACCTTGTAC.

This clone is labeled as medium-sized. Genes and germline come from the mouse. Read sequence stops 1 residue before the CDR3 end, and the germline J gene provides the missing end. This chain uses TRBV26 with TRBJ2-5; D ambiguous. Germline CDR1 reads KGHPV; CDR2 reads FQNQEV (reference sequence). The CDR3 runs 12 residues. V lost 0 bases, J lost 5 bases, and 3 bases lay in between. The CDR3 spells CASSLSSDTQYF. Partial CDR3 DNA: TGTGCCAGCAGTCTGTCGTCAGACACCCAGTAC. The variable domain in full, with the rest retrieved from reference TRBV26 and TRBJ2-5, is NSKVIQTPRYLVKGQGQKAKMRCIPEKGHPVVFWYQQNKNNEFKFLINFQNQEVLQQIDMTEKRFSAECPSNSPCSLEIQSSEAGDSALYLCASSLSSDTQYFGPGTRLLVL.

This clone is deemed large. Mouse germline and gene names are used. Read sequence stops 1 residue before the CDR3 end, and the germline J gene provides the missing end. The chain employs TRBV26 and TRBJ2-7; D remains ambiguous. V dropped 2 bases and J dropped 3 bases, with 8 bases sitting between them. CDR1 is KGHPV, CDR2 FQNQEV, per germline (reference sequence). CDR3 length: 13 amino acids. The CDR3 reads CASSLGVLYEQYF. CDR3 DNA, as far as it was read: TGTGCCAGCAGTCTGGGGGTTCTCTATGAACAGTAC.

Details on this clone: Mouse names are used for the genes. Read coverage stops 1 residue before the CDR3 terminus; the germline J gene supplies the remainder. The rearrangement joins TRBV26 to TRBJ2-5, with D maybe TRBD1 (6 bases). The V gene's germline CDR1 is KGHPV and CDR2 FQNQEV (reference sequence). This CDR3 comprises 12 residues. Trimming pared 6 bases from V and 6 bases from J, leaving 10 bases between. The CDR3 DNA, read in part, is TGTGCCAGCAGGGCAGACAGGGACACCCAGTAC. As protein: CASRADRDTQY. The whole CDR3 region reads CASRADRDTQYF.

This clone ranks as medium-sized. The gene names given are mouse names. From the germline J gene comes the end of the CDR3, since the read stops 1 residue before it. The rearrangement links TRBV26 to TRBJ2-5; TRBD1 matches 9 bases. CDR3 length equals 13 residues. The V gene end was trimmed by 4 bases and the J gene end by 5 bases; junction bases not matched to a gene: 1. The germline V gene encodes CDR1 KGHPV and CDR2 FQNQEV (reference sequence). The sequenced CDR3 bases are TGTGCCAGCAGTCAGGACAGGGGAGACACCCAGTAC. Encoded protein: CASSQDRGDTQY. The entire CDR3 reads CASSQDRGDTQYF.

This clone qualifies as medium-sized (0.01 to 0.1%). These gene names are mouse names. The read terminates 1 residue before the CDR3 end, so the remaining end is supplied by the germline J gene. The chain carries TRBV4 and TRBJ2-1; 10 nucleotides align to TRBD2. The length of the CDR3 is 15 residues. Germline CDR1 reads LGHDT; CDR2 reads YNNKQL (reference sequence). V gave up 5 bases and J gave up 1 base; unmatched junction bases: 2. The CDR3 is CASSQDWGNYAEQFF. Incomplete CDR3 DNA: TGTGCCAGCAGCCAGGACTGGGGGAACTATGCTGAGCAGTTC.

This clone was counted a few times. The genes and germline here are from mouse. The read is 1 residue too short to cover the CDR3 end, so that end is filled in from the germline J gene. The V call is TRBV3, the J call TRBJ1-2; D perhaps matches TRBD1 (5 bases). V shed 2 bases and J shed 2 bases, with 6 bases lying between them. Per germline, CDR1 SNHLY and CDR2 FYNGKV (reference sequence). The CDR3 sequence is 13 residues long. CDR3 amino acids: CASSLRGNSDYTF. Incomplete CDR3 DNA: TGTGCCAGCAGCTTACGGGGGAACTCCGACTACACC.

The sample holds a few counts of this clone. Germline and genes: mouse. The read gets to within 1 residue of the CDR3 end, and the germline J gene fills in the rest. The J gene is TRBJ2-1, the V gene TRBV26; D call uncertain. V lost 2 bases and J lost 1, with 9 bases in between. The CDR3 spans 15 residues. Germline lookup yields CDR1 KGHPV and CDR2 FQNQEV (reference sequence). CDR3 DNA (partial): TGTGCCAGCAGTCTGACCCCGGACAACTATGCTGAGCAGTTC. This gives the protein CASSLTPDNYAEQF. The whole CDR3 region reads CASSLTPDNYAEQFF.

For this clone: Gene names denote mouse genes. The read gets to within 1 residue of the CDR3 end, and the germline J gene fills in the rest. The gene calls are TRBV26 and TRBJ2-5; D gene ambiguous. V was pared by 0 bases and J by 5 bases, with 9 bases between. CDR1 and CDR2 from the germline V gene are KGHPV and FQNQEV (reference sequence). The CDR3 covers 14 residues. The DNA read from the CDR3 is TGTGCCAGCAGTCTGTCCGGGGTCCGAGACACCCAGTAC. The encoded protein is CASSLSGVRDTQY. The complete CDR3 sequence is CASSLSGVRDTQYF.

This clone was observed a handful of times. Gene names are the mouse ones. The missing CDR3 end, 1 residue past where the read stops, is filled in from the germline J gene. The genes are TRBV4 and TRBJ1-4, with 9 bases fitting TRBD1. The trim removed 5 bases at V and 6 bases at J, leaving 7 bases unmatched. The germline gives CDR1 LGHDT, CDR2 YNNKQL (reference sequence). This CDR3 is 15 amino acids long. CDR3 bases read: TGTGCCAGCAGCCCTCCGGGACAGGGCGACGAAAGATTATTT. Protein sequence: CASSPPGQGDERLF. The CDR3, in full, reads CASSPPGQGDERLFF.

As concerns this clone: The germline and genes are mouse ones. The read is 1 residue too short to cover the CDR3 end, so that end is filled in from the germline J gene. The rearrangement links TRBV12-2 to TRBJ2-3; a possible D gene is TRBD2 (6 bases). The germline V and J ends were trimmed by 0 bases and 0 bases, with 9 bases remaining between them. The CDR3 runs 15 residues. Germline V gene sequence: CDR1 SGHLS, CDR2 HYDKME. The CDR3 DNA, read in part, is TGTGCCAGCTCTCTCGGGGGGACTAGTGCAGAAACGCTGTAT. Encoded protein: CASSLGGTSAETLY. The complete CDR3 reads CASSLGGTSAETLYF.

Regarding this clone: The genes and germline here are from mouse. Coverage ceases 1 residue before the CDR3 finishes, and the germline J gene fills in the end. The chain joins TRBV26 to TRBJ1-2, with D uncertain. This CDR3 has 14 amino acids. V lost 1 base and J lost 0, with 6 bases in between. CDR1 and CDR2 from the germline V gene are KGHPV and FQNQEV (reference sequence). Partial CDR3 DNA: TGTGCCAGCAGTCTGTACAATGCAAACTCCGACTACACC. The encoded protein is CASSLYNANSDYT. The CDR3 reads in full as CASSLYNANSDYTF.